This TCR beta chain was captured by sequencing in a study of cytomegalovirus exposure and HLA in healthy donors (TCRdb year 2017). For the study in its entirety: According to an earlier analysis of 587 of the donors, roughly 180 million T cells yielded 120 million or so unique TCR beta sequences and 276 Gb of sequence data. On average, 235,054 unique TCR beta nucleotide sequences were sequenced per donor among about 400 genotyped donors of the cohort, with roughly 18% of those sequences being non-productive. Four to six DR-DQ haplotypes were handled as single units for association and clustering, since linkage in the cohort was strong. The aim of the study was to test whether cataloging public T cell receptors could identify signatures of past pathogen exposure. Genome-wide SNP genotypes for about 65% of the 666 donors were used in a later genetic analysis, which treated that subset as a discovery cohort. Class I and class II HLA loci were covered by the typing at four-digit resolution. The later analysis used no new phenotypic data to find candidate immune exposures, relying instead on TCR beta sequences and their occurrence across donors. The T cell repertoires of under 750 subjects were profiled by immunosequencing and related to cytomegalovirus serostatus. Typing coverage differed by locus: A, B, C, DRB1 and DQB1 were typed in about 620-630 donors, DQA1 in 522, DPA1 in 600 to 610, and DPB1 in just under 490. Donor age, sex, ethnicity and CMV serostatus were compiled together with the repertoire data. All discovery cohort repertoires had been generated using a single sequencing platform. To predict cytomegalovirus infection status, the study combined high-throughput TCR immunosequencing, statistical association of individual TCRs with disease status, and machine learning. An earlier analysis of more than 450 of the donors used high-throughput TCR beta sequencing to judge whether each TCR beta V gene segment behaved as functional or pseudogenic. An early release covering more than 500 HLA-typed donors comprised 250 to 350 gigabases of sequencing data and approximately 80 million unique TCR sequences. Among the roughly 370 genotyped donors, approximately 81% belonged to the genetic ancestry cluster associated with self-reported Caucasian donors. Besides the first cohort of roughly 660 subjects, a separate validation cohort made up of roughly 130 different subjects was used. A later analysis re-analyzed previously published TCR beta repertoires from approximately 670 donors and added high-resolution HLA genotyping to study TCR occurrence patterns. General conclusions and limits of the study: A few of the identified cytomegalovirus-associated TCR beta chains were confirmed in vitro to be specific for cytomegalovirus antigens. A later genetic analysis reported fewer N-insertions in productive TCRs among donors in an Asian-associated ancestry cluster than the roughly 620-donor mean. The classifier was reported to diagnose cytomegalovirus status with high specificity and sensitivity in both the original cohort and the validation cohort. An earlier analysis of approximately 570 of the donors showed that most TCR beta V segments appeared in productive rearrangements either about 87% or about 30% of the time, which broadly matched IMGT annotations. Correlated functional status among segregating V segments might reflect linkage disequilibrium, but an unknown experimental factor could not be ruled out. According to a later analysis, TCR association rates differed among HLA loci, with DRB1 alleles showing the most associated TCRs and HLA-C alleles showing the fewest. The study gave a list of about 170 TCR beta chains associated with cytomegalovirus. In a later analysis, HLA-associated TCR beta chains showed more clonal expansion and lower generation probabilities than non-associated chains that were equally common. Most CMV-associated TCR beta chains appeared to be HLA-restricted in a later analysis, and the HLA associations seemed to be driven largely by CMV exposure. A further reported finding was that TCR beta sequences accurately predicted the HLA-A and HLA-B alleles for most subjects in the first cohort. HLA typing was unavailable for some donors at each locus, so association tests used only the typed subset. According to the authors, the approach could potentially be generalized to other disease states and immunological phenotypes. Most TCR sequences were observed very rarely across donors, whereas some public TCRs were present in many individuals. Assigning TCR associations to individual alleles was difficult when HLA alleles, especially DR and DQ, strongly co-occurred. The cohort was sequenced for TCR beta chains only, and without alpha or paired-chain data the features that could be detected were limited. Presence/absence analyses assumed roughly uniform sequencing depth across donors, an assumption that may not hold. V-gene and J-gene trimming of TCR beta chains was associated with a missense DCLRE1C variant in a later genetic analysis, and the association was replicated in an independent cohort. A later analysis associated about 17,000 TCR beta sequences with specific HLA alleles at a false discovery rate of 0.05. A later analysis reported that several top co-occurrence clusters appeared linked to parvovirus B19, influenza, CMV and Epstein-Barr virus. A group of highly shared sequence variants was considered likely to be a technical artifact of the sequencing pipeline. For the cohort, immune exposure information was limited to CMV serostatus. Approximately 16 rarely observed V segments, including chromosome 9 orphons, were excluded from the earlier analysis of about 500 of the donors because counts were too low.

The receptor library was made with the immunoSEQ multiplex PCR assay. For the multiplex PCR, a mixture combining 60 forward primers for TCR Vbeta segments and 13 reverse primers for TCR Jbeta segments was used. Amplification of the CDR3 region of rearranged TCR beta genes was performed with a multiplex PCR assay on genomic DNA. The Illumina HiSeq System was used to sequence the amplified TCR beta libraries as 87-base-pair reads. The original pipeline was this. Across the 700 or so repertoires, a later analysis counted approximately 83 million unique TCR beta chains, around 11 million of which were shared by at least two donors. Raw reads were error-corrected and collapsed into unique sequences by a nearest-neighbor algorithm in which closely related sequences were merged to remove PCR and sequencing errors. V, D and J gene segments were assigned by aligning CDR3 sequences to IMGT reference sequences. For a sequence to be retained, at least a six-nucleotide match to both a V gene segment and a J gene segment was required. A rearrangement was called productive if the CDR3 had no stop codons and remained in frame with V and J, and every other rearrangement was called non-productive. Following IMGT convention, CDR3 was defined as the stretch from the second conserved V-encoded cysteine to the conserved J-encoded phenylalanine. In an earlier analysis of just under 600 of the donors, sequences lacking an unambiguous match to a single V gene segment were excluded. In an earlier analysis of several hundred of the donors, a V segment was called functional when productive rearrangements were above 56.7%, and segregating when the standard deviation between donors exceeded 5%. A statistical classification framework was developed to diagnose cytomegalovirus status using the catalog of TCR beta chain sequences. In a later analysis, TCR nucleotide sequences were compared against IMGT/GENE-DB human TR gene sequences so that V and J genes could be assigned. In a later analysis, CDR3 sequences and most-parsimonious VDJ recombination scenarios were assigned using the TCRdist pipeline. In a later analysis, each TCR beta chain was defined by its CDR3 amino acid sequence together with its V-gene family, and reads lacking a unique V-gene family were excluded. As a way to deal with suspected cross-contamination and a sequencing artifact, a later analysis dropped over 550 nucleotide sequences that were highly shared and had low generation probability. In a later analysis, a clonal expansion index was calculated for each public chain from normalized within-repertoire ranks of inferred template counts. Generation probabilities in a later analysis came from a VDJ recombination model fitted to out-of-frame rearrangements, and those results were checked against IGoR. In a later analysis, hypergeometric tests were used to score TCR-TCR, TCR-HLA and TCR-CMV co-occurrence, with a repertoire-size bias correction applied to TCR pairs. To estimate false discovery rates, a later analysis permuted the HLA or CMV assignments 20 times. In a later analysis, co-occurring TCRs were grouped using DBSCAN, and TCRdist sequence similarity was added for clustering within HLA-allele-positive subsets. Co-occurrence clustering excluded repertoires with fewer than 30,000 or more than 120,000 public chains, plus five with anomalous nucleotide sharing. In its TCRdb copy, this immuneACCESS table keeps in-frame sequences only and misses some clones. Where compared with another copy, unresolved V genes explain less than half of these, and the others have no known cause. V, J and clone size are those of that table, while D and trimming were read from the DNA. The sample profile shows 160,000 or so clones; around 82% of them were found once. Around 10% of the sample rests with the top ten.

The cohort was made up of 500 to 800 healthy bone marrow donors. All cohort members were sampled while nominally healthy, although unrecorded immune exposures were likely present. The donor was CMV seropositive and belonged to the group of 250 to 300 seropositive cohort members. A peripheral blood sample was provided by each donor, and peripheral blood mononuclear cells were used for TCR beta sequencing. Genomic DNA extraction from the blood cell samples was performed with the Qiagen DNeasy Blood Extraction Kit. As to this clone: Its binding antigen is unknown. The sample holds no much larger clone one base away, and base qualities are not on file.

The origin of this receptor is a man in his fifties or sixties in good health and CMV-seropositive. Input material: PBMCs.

For the CDR3, the sequence is CASSGREGDPHSNQPQHF. The sequence in DNA is TGTGCCAGCAGCGGGAGGGAGGGGGACCCCCATAGCAATCAGCCCCAGCATTTT. This sequence uses TRBV9 and TRBJ1-5; the D gene is perhaps TRBD1, from 6 matching bases. Trimming at the junction amounts to 3 bases on V and 0 bases on J, and the germline ends lie 19 bases apart. Taken from cysteine to phenylalanine, the CDR3 has 18 residues. Left in the record is the CDR3 DNA by itself, 54 bases read in frame from the first base. The CDR1 and CDR2 encoded by the germline V gene are SGDLS and YYNGEE. This CDR3, with the reference TRBV9 and TRBJ1-5 proteins standing in past its ends, gives the full variable domain DSGVTQTPKHLITATGQRVTLRCSPRSGDLSVYWYQQSLDQGLQFLIQYYNGEERAKGNILERFSAQQFPDLHSELNLSSLELGDSALYFCASSGREGDPHSNQPQHFGDGTRLSIL.